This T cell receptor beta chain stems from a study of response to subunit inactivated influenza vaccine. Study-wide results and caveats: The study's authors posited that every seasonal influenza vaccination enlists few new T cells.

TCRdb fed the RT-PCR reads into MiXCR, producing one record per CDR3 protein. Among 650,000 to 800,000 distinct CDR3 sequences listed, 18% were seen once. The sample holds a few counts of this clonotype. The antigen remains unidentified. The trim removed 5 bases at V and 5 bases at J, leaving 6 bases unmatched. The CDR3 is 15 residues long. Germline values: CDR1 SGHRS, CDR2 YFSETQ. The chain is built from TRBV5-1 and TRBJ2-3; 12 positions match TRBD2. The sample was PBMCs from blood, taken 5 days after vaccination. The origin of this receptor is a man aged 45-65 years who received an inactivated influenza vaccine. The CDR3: CASRATSGSEDTQYF. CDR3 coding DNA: TGCGCCAGCAGGGCGACTAGCGGGAGTGAAGATACGCAGTATTTT.